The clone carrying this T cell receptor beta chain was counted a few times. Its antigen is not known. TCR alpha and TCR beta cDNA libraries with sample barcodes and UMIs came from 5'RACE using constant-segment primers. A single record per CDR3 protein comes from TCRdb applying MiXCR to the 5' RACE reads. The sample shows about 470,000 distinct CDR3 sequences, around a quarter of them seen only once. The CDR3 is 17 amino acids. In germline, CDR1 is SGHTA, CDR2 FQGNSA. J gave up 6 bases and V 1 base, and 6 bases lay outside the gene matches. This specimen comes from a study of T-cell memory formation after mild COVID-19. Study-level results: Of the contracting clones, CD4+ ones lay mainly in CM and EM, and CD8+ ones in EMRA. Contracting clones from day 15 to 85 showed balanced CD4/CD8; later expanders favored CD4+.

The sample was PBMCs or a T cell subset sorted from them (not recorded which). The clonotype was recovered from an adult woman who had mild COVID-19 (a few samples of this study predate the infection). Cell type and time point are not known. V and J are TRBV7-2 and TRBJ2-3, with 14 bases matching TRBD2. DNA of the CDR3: TGTGCCAGCAGCTTAGGACTAGCGGGAGGGCCAGGGGATACGCAGTATTTT. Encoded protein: CASSLGLAGGPGDTQYF.